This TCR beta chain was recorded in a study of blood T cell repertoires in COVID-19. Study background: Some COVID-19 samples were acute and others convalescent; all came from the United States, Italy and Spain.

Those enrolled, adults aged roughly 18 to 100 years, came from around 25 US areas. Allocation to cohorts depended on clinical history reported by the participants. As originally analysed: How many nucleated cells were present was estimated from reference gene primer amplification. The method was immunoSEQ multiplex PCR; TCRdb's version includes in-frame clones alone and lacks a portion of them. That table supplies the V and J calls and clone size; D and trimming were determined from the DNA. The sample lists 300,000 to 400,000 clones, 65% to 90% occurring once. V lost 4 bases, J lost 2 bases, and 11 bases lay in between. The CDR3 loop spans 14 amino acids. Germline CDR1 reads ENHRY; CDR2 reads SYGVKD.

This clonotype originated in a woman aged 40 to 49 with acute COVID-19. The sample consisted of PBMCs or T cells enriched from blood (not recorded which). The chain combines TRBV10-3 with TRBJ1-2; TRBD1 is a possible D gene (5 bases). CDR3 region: CAISARGVNYGYTF. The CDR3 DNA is TGTGCCATCAGTGCCCGGGGGGTGAACTATGGCTACACCTTC.